Below are 20 T cell receptor beta chains sequenced from a single sample in a study of T cells after yellow fever vaccination. Each CDR3 protein is one row after TCRdb ran MiXCR on the 5' RACE reads. Among some 350,000 distinct CDR3 sequences listed, over 8% were seen once. The sample consisted of PBMCs, taken on the day of the first yellow fever vaccination. The source is a man between 18 and 29 years old who received the YFV17D yellow fever vaccine.

This clonotype was counted between two and nine times. The V gene is TRBV6-2 or TRBV6-3, the J gene TRBJ1-1; D perhaps matches TRBD1 (5 bases). Germline CDR1 is MNHEY and CDR2 is SVGEGT. This CDR3 contains 13 residues. Trimming removed 6 bases from V and 4 bases from J, with 12 bases in between. CDR3: CASSRVRGTEAFF. CDR3 nucleotide sequence: TGTGCCAGCAGCCGCGTAAGGGGCACTGAAGCTTTCTTT.

The rearrangement joins TRBV6-2 or TRBV6-3 to TRBJ2-2, with 9 bases aligning to TRBD1. Germline V lookup: CDR1 MNHEY, CDR2 SVGEGT. V lost 5 bases, J lost 6 bases, and 13 bases stayed unmatched. CDR3 length equals 17 residues. The CDR3 region has the DNA TGTGCCAGCAGTCCCTTCGGGACAGGGACGGTCGCCGGGGAGCTGTTTTTT. It translates to CASSPFGTGTVAGELFF.

This clonotype showed up just a few times. The gene calls are TRBV12-3 or TRBV12-4 and TRBJ2-6; D gene ambiguous. V shed 2 bases and J shed 3 bases, with 5 bases lying between them. The CDR3 has 14 amino acids. CDR3 sequence: CASSLLGGANVLTF. Written as DNA, the CDR3 is TGTGCCAGCAGTTTATTGGGTGGGGCCAACGTCCTGACTTTC.

This clonotype was recorded many times. The chain carries TRBV11-2 and TRBJ2-5, with a possible D match to TRBD1 (6 bases). The V gene's germline CDR1 is SGHAT and CDR2 FQNNGV. Trimming removed 0 bases from V and 5 bases from J, with 16 bases in between. The CDR3 length is 16 residues. The CDR3 nucleotides are TGTGCCAGCAGCTTAGATCTCAGGGGTTCGGGCGAGACCCAGTACTTC. Translated: CASSLDLRGSGETQYF.

This chain joins TRBV6-2 or TRBV6-3 and TRBJ1-1; D not certain. The CDR3 spans 16 residues. V was shortened by 0 bases and J by 4 bases, with 15 bases between the two germline ends. Germline lookup yields CDR1 MNHEY and CDR2 SVGEGT. CDR3 sequence reads: CASSYSIREGSTEAFF. DNA for the CDR3: TGTGCCAGCAGTTACTCGATAAGGGAGGGAAGCACTGAAGCTTTCTTT.

This clonotype was seen many times. The rearrangement joins TRBV9 to TRBJ2-3; 15 nucleotides align to TRBD2. The length of the CDR3 is 18 residues. Germline-derived CDR1 and CDR2 are SGDLS and YYNGEE. The V and J ends lost 0 bases and 4 bases, in that order; junction bases with no gene match: 6. The CDR3 is CASSVDFGLAGGADTQYF. The CDR3 region has the DNA TGTGCCAGCAGCGTAGACTTTGGACTAGCGGGGGGGGCAGATACGCAGTATTTT.

This clonotype was observed a few times. The chain links TRBV7-2 to TRBJ2-7, with 11 bases that match TRBD1. After removal of 7 bases from V and 4 bases from J, the junction contained 9 bases not matched to a gene. The CDR3 spans 15 residues. Germline V CDR1 and CDR2: SGHTA, FQGNSA. CDR3: CASKWSGTGGYEQYF. The CDR3 DNA reads TGTGCCAGCAAATGGTCCGGGACAGGGGGGTACGAGCAGTACTTC.

With respect to this clonotype: This may stem from a read error, because a much larger clone lies one nucleotide away. The chain carries TRBV6-4 and TRBJ2-5; D is undetermined. The length of the CDR3 is 13 residues. CDR1 and CDR2 (germline): MRHNA, SNTAGT. CDR3 in amino acids: CACSFGSSETQYF. DNA of the CDR3: TGTGCCTGCAGTTTCGGCTCATCCGAGACCCAGTACTTC.

The chain has TRBV15 and TRBJ2-3, with D possibly TRBD2 on 5 matching bases. The length of the CDR3 is 12 residues. The V gene's germline CDR1 is LNHNV and CDR2 YYDKDF (reference sequence). The germline V and J ends were trimmed by 0 bases and 9 bases, with 7 bases remaining between them. The CDR3 is CATSREPGTQYF. CDR3 coding DNA: TGTGCCACCAGCAGAGAGCCGGGGACGCAGTATTTT. The full variable domain, completed using reference TRBV15 and TRBJ2-3, is DAMVIQNPRYQVTQFGKPVTLSCSQTLNHNVMYWYQQKSSQAPKLLFHYYDKDFNNEADTPDNFQSRRPNTSFCFLDIRSPGLGDTAMYLCATSREPGTQYFGPGTRLTVL.

Only a few counts were recorded for this clonotype. The genes are TRBV5-1 and TRBJ1-5; TRBD1 might be the D (5 bases). This CDR3 has 15 amino acids. Germline V gene lookup returns CDR1 SGHRS and CDR2 YFSETQ. V lost 3 bases, J lost 1 base, and 11 bases lay in between. The CDR3 DNA reads TGCGCCAGCAGCTCCCGACCAGGGAGCAATCAGCCCCAGCATTTT. Encoded protein: CASSSRPGSNQPQHF.

The chain uses TRBV5-1 and TRBJ2-3, with TRBD2 as a possible D gene (5 bases). The germline V and J ends were trimmed by 7 bases and 2 bases, with 14 bases remaining between them. Germline V gives CDR1 SGHRS, CDR2 YFSETQ. The CDR3 contains 14 residues. CDR3 bases: TGCGCCAGCGGAGAACTAGAAACCACAGATACGCAGTATTTT. It is translated as CASGELETTDTQYF.

This chain joins TRBV18 and TRBJ2-3; 9 bases fit TRBD2. CDR1 and CDR2 from the germline V gene are KGHSH and LQKENI. The V gene end was trimmed by 6 bases and the J gene end by 3 bases; junction bases not matched to a gene: 7. The CDR3 runs to 15 residues. CDR3 amino acids: CASSRPGLATDTQYF. CDR3 coding DNA: TGTGCCAGCTCGCGTCCGGGACTAGCAACAGATACGCAGTATTTT.

The rearrangement joins TRBV4-1 to TRBJ1-4; TRBD1 matches at 7 bases. Germline values: CDR1 MGHRA, CDR2 YSYEKL. The CDR3 has 15 amino acids. V lost 4 bases, J lost 8 bases, and 10 bases stayed unmatched. CDR3 in DNA: TGCGCCAGCAGCCGTGGGACAGATACGACAGAAAAACTGTTTTTT. It codes for CASSRGTDTTEKLFF.

The chain couples TRBV7-7 to TRBJ2-5, with no clear D. Per the germline V gene, CDR1 is SSHAT and CDR2 is FNYEAQ (reference sequence). V was trimmed by 6 bases and J by 5 bases, leaving 13 bases between them. The CDR3 contains 13 residues. The CDR3 nucleotides read TGTGCCAGCAGGCAGGACGCCCGGGAGACCCAGTACTTC. Translating gives CASRQDARETQYF.

This clonotype was counted ten times or more. The gene calls are TRBV7-2 and TRBJ2-7; possibly TRBD1 for D (5 bases). The V end lost 0 bases, the J end lost 6 bases, and 9 bases lay between the germline ends. In germline, CDR1 is SGHTA, CDR2 FQGNSA. This CDR3 contains 13 residues. CDR3 DNA sequence: TGTGCCAGCAGCTTAGCCTGGGGCAGCGAGCAGTACTTC. Its translation: CASSLAWGSEQYF.

In this sample, this clonotype turned up a few times. This chain joins TRBV10-3 and TRBJ1-5, with no clear D. The CDR3 is 12 amino acids. Between the trimmed V and J ends, which lost 6 bases and 4 bases, there was a span of 7 bases. CDR1 is ENHRY, CDR2 SYGVKD, per germline. The CDR3 coding sequence is TGTGCCATCAGCGGTTTAAATCAGCCCCAGCATTTT. Protein sequence: CAISGLNQPQHF.

In its sample, this clonotype was seen many times. This chain connects TRBV5-1 to TRBJ2-3; the D gene could be TRBD1 or TRBD2 (5 bases each). The CDR3 loop spans 16 amino acids. The ends were cut back, 0 bases at V and 1 base at J, with 12 bases in the middle. Germline CDR1 SGHRS, CDR2 YFSETQ. The CDR3 coding sequence is TGCGCCAGCAGCTTGGGGGTCCGGGACCGCACAGATACGCAGTATTTT. Its translation is CASSLGVRDRTDTQYF. The whole variable domain, remainder taken from reference TRBV5-1 and TRBJ2-3, is KAGVTQTPRYLIKTRGQQVTLSCSPISGHRSVSWYQQTPGQGLQFLFEYFSETQRNKGNFPGRFSGRQFSNSRSEMNVSTLELGDSALYLCASSLGVRDRTDTQYFGPGTRLTVL.

CDR3 region: CASSTEGLLRADTQYF. The CDR3 DNA sequence: TGTGCCAGCAGCACAGAGGGACTTCTAAGGGCAGATACGCAGTATTTT. The genes are TRBV21-1 and TRBJ2-3; whether TRBD2, the table's D call, matches the DNA was not checked. TRBV21-1 is a known pseudogene. The length of the CDR3 is 16 residues.

This clonotype has more than one count but fewer than ten. This chain uses TRBV6-5 with TRBJ1-2; D gene unclear. Trimming removed 4 bases from V and 5 bases from J, with 17 bases in between. CDR3 length: 15 residues. Germline CDR1 and CDR2: MNHEY and SVGAGI. The CDR3 DNA is TGTGCCAGCAGTTCCCGCACGGGGTTAGGGTATGGCTACACCTTC. As protein: CASSSRTGLGYGYTF.

The J gene is TRBJ1-3, the V gene TRBV19; no clear D. The germline V and J ends were trimmed by 3 bases and 6 bases, with 15 bases remaining between them. Looked up from germline, CDR1 is LNHDA and CDR2 is SQIVND (reference sequence). The CDR3 is 15 residues long. The CDR3 loop reads CASSMPGPSTNTIYF. The CDR3 bases are TGTGCCAGTAGTATGCCCGGGCCCTCCACAAACACCATATATTTT. Full variable domain (rest looked up from reference TRBV19 and TRBJ1-3): DGGITQSPKYLFRKEGQNVTLSCEQNLNHDAMYWYRQDPGQGLRLIYYSQIVNDFQKGDIAEGYSVSREKKESFPLTVTSAQKNPTAFYLCASSMPGPSTNTIYFGEGSWLTVV.